The sequence of this TCR beta chain was determined in a study of T cell repertoires in aging, cancer and after chemotherapy. TCR beta rearrangements were amplified from peripheral blood genomic DNA. The CDR3 is 14 amino acids. CDR1 and CDR2 (germline): DFQATT, SNEGSKA (reference sequence). V was cut by 1 base and J by 4 bases, with 14 bases left in between. Rearranged V-D-J TRB sequences were amplified with a mixed TRB-A/B primer pool. In TCRdb, the multiplex PCR reads were re-called with MiXCR into one record per CDR3 protein. The sample yields around 1,800 distinct CDR3 sequences, roughly a third seen once.

The clonotype comes from a human donor with a blood cancer. This chain uses TRBV20-1 with TRBJ2-7, with D possibly TRBD2 on 5 matching bases. Sequencing was carried out using blood. As DNA, the CDR3 is TGCAGTGCTAGAGGGGAGTACTCCTCTTACGAGCAGTACTTC. The encoded protein is CSARGEYSSYEQYF.